One sample yielded the 28 T cell receptor beta chains listed below, sequenced in a study of shared T cell receptors in the human thymus. Profiling relied on immunoSEQ multiplex PCR, and the TCRdb table lists in-frame clones only, not all of them. The sample consists of about 610,000 clones, approximately 88% of them appearing once. The same data also contributed to another study, on human thymus T cells.

The sample was thymocytes. These receptors were taken from a boy in the first two years of life with a congenital heart defect.

The genes are TRBV6-5 and TRBJ2-7, with D perhaps TRBD2 (6 bases). The CDR3 contains 13 residues. Trimming cost V 5 bases and J 9 bases, with 17 bases left between them. Germline lookup yields CDR1 MNHEY and CDR2 SVGAGI. This CDR3 is CASSPPGDPGQYF. The CDR3, as DNA: TGTGCCAGCAGTCCCCCGGGGGACCCGGGGCAGTACTTC.

This sequence joins TRBV13 and TRBJ2-1, with 9 bases lining up with TRBD2. V gave up 4 bases and J gave up 2 bases; unmatched junction bases: 9. The CDR3 has 17 amino acids. Per the germline V gene, CDR1 is PRHDT and CDR2 is FYEKMQ (reference sequence). The CDR3 DNA follows: TGTGCCAGCAGCTCCTTCCGACTAGCGGAAACCTACAATGAGCAGTTCTTC. Its protein product is CASSSFRLAETYNEQFF.

The chain combines TRBV11-3 with TRBJ2-3, with a tentative D call TRBD1 (5 bases). The CDR3 runs 12 residues. Germline V gives CDR1 SGHNT, CDR2 YENEEA. Trimming took off 4 bases at V and 5 bases at J, with 7 bases between the two ends. CDR3 region: CASSSREDTQYF. The CDR3 DNA follows: TGTGCCAGCAGCTCCAGGGAAGATACGCAGTATTTT.

There are a few counts of this clone. The V and J genes are TRBV4-2 and TRBJ1-1, with D tentatively TRBD1 (6 bases). There are 13 residues in the CDR3. V was shortened by 4 bases and J by 3 bases, with 9 bases between the two germline ends. The germline CDR1 and CDR2 sequences are LGHNA and YNFKEQ. The CDR3 DNA reads as TGTGCCAGCAGCCGGGGGCAGTACACTGAAGCTTTCTTT. Its protein product is CASSRGQYTEAFF.

This rearrangement joins TRBV29-1 to TRBJ2-1; the match to TRBD2 covers 12 bases. The CDR3 totals 20 residues. Looked up from germline, CDR1 is SQVTM and CDR2 is ANQGSEA. The junction had 21 bases not matched to a gene; V was cut back by 2 bases and J by 7 bases. The CDR3 DNA is TGCAGCGTTGAAAAGGGCCGGAGGACTAGCGGGACGGGTGGTGGGAATGAGCAGTTCTTC. This translates into CSVEKGRRTSGTGGGNEQFF.

V and J are TRBV6-6 and TRBJ2-3; 14 bases align to TRBD2. J was trimmed by 8 bases and V by 4 bases; bases with no gene match: 8. This CDR3 is 16 amino acids long. Germline lookup yields CDR1 MNHNY and CDR2 SVGAGI (reference sequence). The chain's CDR3 is CASSWAGTSGSGTQYF. CDR3 in DNA: TGTGCCAGCAGTTGGGCCGGGACTAGCGGGAGTGGTACGCAGTATTTT.

CDR3 loop: CASYSGNRTDTQYF. The CDR3, as DNA: TGTGCCAGCTATAGCGGGAACCGCACAGATACGCAGTATTTT. The chain carries TRBV10-3 and TRBJ2-3, with TRBD2 matching over 8 bases. This CDR3 region has 14 residues. V dropped 10 bases and J dropped 1; count of bases not matched to a gene: 7. From germline, CDR1 is ENHRY and CDR2 SYGVKD.

In its sample, this clone was seen a few times. The rearrangement uses TRBV6-4 and TRBJ2-1; TRBD2 aligns across 9 bases. Germline CDR1 reads MRHNA; CDR2 reads SNTAGT. V was clipped by 6 bases and J by 10 bases; unmatched bases: 13. This CDR3 has 15 amino acids. The CDR3 bases are TGTGCCAGCAGCGAAGTGGGCGGGAGGGCCGGAGAGCAGTTCTTC. As protein: CASSEVGGRAGEQFF.

This sequence joins TRBV7-9 and TRBJ2-7; D is perhaps TRBD2 (5 bases). Germline values: CDR1 SEHNR, CDR2 FQNEAQ (reference sequence). Trimming left V 3 bases short and J 7 bases short, with 13 bases between. This CDR3 spans 13 amino acids. The CDR3 coding sequence is TGTGCCAGCAGCTTCGAACTAGTGGGTGAGCAGTACTTC. Translation gives CASSFELVGEQYF.

The chain recombines TRBV5-1 with TRBJ1-2; tentative D call: TRBD1 (5 bases). CDR3 size: 14 residues. Trimming took 0 bases from V and 5 from J, leaving 11 bases between them. Germline-derived CDR1 and CDR2 are SGHRS and YFSETQ. The CDR3 DNA reads TGCGCCAGCAGCTTGGACCGTGGGGGGTATGGCTACACCTTC. Protein product: CASSLDRGGYGYTF.

The V and J genes are TRBV2 and TRBJ2-7; perhaps TRBD1 as D (6 bases). The CDR3 is 15 residues long. V lost 3 bases and J lost 5, with 17 bases in between. Per germline, CDR1 SNHLY and CDR2 FYNNEI. As DNA, the CDR3 is TGTGCCAGCAGTGACCGGGACACAGGTGGCGACGAGCAGTACTTC. Its translation is CASSDRDTGGDEQYF. Together with reference TRBV2 and TRBJ2-7, the CDR3 gives the full variable domain: EPEVTQTPSHQVTQMGQEVILRCVPISNHLYFYWYRQILGQKVEFLVSFYNNEISEKSEIFDDQFSVERPDGSNFTLKIRSTKLEDSAMYFCASSDRDTGGDEQYFGPGTRLTVT.

The rearrangement links TRBV7-9 to TRBJ2-7; D possibly corresponds to TRBD1 (5 bases). In germline, CDR1 is SEHNR, CDR2 FQNEAQ (reference sequence). V was pared by 4 bases and J by 2 bases, with 24 bases between. The CDR3 contains 18 residues. CDR3 in amino acids: CASSSPANSHPGTYEQYF. The DNA for the CDR3 is TGTGCCAGCAGCTCGCCCGCCAACAGCCACCCAGGGACCTACGAGCAGTACTTC. Full variable domain (remainder filled in from reference TRBV7-9 and TRBJ2-7): DTGVSQNPRHKITKRGQNVTFRCDPISEHNRLYWYRQTLGQGPEFLTYFQNEAQLEKSRLLSDRFSAERPKGSFSTLEIQRTEQGDSAMYLCASSSPANSHPGTYEQYFGPGTRLTVT.

The V call is TRBV27, the J call TRBJ2-3, with 7 bases matching TRBD1. Trimming took 7 bases from V and 4 from J; bases not matched to a gene: 11. This CDR3 comprises 15 residues. Germline loops: CDR1 MNHEY, CDR2 SMNVEV (reference sequence). The CDR3 here is CASTLRGLAADTQYF. The CDR3 coding sequence is TGTGCCAGCACCTTAAGGGGGCTGGCCGCAGATACGCAGTATTTT.

The genes are TRBV11-2 and TRBJ2-5; 12 nucleotides agree with TRBD2. The CDR3 runs 16 residues. The germline CDR1 and CDR2 sequences are SGHAT and FQNNGV. The V segment lost 5 bases and the J segment 6 bases; nucleotides outside the gene matches: 10. CDR3 in amino acids: CASSRMTSGRWKTQYF. The CDR3 coding sequence is TGTGCCAGCAGCCGAATGACTAGCGGGAGATGGAAGACCCAGTACTTC.

The V gene is TRBV7-9, the J gene TRBJ2-1; possibly TRBD2 for D (6 bases). Germline V gene sequence: CDR1 SEHNR, CDR2 FQNEAQ (reference sequence). Trimming cost V 3 bases and J 8 bases, with 11 bases left between them. CDR3 length: 13 amino acids. DNA for the CDR3: TGTGCCAGCAGCTTCGGGAGTCCTGATGAGCAGTTCTTC. It specifies CASSFGSPDEQFF.

The chain carries TRBV28 and TRBJ1-2; D is ambiguous. Between the trimmed V and J ends, which lost 6 bases and 3 bases, there was a span of 14 bases. The CDR3 spans 14 residues. Per the germline V gene, CDR1 is MDHEN and CDR2 is SYDVKM. The CDR3 spells CASSLTGRDYGYTF. CDR3 DNA: TGTGCCAGCAGCCTTACGGGAAGGGACTATGGCTACACCTTC.

This clone came up once. The V call is TRBV15, the J call TRBJ2-7; D is uncertain. Germline values: CDR1 LNHNV, CDR2 YYDKDF (reference sequence). The CDR3 sequence is 15 residues long. V lost 1 base, J lost 1 base, and 11 bases lay in between. CDR3 DNA: TGTGCCACCAGCAGAGTAATGACACCTTCCTACGAGCAGTACTTC. It is translated as CATSRVMTPSYEQYF.

V usage is TRBV4-3 and J usage is TRBJ2-1, with TRBD2 identical over 8 bases. Germline V gene lookup returns CDR1 LGHNA and CDR2 YSLEER. This CDR3 is 18 amino acids long. The V segment lost 4 bases and the J segment 4 bases; nucleotides outside the gene matches: 15. CDR3 sequence reads: CASSPTYRREALYNEQFF. For the CDR3, the DNA is TGCGCCAGCAGCCCAACCTATCGGCGGGAGGCTCTTTACAATGAGCAGTTCTTC.

CDR3 sequence: CASSEKSLGGDQETQYF. CDR3 bases: TGTGCCAGCAGTGAGAAGTCCTTAGGGGGTGATCAAGAGACCCAGTACTTC. This chain connects TRBV2 to TRBJ2-5, with D possibly matching TRBD1 (6 bases). Trimming removed 3 bases from V and 2 bases from J, with 19 bases in between. Germline loops: CDR1 SNHLY, CDR2 FYNNEI. The CDR3 loop spans 17 amino acids.

The chain combines TRBV7-8 with TRBJ2-7, with TRBD2 matching 11 bases. This CDR3 has 18 residues. The V segment lost 5 bases and the J segment 5 bases; nucleotides outside the gene matches: 17. Germline V gene sequence: CDR1 SGHVS, CDR2 FQNEAQ. The CDR3 DNA sequence: TGTGCCAGCAGCAAAAGCGGGGGTAGCGGGAGGGCGGTTCACGAGCAGTACTTC. Its protein product is CASSKSGGSGRAVHEQYF.

This sequence joins TRBV5-4 and TRBJ2-1; 9 nucleotides agree with TRBD2. V trimming: 0 bases; J trimming: 0 bases; junction bases outside the gene matches: 4. There are 17 residues in the CDR3. Germline V lookup: CDR1 SGHNT, CDR2 YYREEE (reference sequence). Here the CDR3 reads CASSLVGSGSSYNEQFF. The CDR3 region has the DNA TGTGCCAGCAGCTTGGTAGGTAGCGGGAGCTCCTACAATGAGCAGTTCTTC.

V gene TRBV18 combines with J gene TRBJ2-1; 7 positions agree with TRBD2. V dropped 4 bases and J dropped 6; count of bases not matched to a gene: 12. This CDR3 region has 16 residues. Germline V lookup: CDR1 KGHSH, CDR2 LQKENI. Here the CDR3 DNA reads TGTGCCAGCTCACTTGGGAGGGAAGGGTCTAGCAATGAGCAGTTCTTC. This gives the protein CASSLGREGSSNEQFF.

The rearrangement links TRBV19 to TRBJ2-3, with D tentatively TRBD2 (5 bases). The CDR3 is 18 residues long. V dropped 1 base and J dropped 1 base, with 18 bases sitting between them. Germline V gives CDR1 LNHDA, CDR2 SQIVND (reference sequence). CDR3 protein: CASSIGPPAAGGTDTQYF. The CDR3 nucleotides are TGTGCCAGTAGTATAGGGCCCCCCGCCGCCGGGGGCACAGATACGCAGTATTTT.

V is TRBV7-2 and J is TRBJ1-5; weak D call: TRBD1 (5 bases). This CDR3 has 14 residues. Trimming stripped 1 base from V and 3 bases from J, with 7 bases between. In germline, CDR1 is SGHTA, CDR2 FQGNSA. The CDR3 DNA follows: TGTGCCAGCAGCTTAGATGGGGCCAATCAGCCCCAGCATTTT. The encoded protein is CASSLDGANQPQHF.

The sample holds one count of this clone. The V call is TRBV5-1, the J call TRBJ1-1; D is uncertain. Germline V gives CDR1 SGHRS, CDR2 YFSETQ. V lost 2 bases and J lost 0, with 5 bases in between. The CDR3 spans 13 residues. The CDR3 region is CASSFRMNTEAFF. CDR3 DNA: TGCGCCAGCAGCTTCAGGATGAACACTGAAGCTTTCTTT.

The chain links TRBV14 to TRBJ2-7, with a weak D call TRBD2 (5 bases). V was clipped by 0 bases and J by 0 bases, with 9 bases between them. The CDR3 runs 15 residues. CDR1 and CDR2 (germline): SGHDN, FVKESK. The CDR3 bases are TGTGCCAGCAGCCAAGAGAGCGGCGACTCCTACGAGCAGTACTTC. It is translated as CASSQESGDSYEQYF.

The chain links TRBV7-9 to TRBJ2-7, with TRBD2 matching over 16 bases. CDR1 and CDR2 from the germline V gene are SEHNR and FQNEAQ (reference sequence). V shed 5 bases, J shed 5 bases, and the junction held 12 bases outside the gene matches. There are 18 residues in the CDR3. This CDR3 is CASSDPSGLAGGHHEQYF. Here the CDR3 DNA reads TGTGCCAGCAGCGATCCATCGGGACTAGCGGGAGGGCACCACGAGCAGTACTTC.

With respect to this clone: This same CDR3 is encoded by further DNA sequences in the sample. The genes are TRBV18 and TRBJ2-7; unclear D gene. In germline, CDR1 is KGHSH, CDR2 LQKENI. With 3 bases removed from V and 3 bases from J, the gap between germline ends came to 3 bases. The CDR3 consists of 11 residues. The CDR3 DNA follows: TGTGCCAGCTCACCCCGCTACGAGCAGTACTTC. Its protein is CASSPRYEQYF.